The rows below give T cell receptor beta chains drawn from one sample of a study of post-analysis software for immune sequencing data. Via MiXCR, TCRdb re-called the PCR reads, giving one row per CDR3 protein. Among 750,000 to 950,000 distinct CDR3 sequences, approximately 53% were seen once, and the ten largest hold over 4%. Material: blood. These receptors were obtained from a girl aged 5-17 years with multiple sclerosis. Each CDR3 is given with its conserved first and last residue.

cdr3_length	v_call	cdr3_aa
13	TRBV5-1	CASSWTFGREEYF
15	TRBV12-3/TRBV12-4	CASTAGGWSNQPQHF
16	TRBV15	CATSRDGQGVYNEQFF
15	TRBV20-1	CSARGLAGIHYEQYF
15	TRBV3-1	CASSQTGAGANVLTF
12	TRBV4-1	CASSPGVNEQFF
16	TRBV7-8	CASSQDRGRSYNEQSF
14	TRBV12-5	CASGPGVPTDTQYF
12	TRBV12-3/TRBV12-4	CASSFTGEKLFF
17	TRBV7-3	CASSLLGPGSARETQYF
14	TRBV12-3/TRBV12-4	CASSLGLGTNEQFF
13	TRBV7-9	CACSFGGFYEQYF
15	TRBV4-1	CASSQERQMNTEAFF
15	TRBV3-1	CASSQEVLSLNEQFF
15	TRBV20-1	CSAREPGLIYNEQFF
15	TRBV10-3	CAISAGRASTGELFF
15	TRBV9	CASSVAERESVTQYF
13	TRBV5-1	CASRGDLRETQYF
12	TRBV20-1	CSARAQGYEQYF
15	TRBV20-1	CSARSGQAANQPQHF
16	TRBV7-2	CASSLAPAGLDYGYTF
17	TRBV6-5	CASSLIHLWGGVYEQYF
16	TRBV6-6	CASSYSTGRTNYGYTF
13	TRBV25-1	CASTDGSVETQYF
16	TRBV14	CASSQDFGRGRETQYF
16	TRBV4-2	CASSQAGLAGGLEQYF
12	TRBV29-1	CSGTQGAGEAFF
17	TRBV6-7	CTSSYSPTREGSYEQYF
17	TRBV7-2	CASSKGSSGEIYNEQFF
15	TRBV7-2	CASSPQGAVSPEAFF
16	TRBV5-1	CASSLLAGGPMDEQFF
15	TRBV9	CASSETGATSYEQYF
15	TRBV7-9	CASSSDRGLQETQYF
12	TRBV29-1	CSGFGTGSGYTF
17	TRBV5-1	CASSLAPNRPSNYGYTF
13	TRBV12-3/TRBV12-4	CASSFQLTQRQYF
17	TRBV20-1	CSAGGLAGITSYNEQFF
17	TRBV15	CATSRDGPRGIAREQYF
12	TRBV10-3	CAISGGTAEAFF
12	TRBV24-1	CATSDPVGGYTF
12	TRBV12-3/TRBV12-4	CASAGTPGEQYF
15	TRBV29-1	CSGDRESSGANVLTF